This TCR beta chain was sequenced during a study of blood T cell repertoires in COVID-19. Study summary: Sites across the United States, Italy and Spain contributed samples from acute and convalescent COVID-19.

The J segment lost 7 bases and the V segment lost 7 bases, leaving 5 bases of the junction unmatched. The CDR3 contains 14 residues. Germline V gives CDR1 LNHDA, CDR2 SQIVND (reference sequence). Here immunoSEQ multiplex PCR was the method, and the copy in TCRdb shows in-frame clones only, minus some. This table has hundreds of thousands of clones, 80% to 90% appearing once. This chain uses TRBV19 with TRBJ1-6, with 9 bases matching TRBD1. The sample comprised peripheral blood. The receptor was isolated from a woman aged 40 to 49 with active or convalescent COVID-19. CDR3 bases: TGTGCCAGTACTCGGACAGGGGTGAATTCACCCCTCCACTTT. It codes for CASTRTGVNSPLHF.